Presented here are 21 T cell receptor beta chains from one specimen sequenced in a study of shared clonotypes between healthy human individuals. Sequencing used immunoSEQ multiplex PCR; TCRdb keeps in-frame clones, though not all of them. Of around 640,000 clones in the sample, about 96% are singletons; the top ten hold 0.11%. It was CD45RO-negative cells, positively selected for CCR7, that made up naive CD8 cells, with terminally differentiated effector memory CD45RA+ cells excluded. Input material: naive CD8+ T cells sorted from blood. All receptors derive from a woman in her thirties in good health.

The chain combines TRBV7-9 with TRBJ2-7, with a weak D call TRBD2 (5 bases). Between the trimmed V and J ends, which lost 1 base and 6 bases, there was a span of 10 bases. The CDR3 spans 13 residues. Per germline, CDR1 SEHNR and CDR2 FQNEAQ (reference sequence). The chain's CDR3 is CASSLGGLSEQYF. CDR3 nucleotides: TGTGCCAGCAGCTTAGGAGGGTTATCCGAGCAGTACTTC.

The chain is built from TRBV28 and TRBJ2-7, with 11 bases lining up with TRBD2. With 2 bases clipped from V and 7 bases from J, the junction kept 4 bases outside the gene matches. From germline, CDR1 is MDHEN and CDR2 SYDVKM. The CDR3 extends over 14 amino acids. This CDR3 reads CASSLPLAGGEQYF. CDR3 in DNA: TGTGCCAGCAGTTTACCGCTAGCGGGAGGAGAGCAGTACTTC.

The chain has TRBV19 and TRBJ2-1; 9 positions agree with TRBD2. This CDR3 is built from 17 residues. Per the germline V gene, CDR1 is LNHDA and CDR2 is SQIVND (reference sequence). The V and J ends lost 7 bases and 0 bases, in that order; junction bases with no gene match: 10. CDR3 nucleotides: TGTGCCAGTACGGGCCTAGCGGGAAAGAGCTCCTACAATGAGCAGTTCTTC. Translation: CASTGLAGKSSYNEQFF.

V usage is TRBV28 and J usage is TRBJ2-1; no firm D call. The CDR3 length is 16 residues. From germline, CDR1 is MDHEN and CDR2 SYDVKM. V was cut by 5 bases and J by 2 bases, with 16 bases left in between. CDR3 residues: CASSAGPQYTYNEQFF. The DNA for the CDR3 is TGTGCCAGCAGTGCCGGGCCACAGTACACCTACAATGAGCAGTTCTTC.

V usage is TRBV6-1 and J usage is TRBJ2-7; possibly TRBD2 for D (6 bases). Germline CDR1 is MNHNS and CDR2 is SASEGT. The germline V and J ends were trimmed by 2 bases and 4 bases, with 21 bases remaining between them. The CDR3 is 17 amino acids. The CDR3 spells CASSEPTGRERWYEQYF. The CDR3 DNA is TGTGCCAGCAGTGAACCGACTGGACGGGAGAGATGGTACGAGCAGTACTTC.

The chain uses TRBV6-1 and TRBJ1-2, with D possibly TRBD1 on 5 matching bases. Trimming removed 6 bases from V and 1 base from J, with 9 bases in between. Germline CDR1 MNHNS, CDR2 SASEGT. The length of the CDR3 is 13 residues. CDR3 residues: CASRSTGNYGYTF. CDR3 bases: TGTGCCAGCAGAAGTACAGGTAACTATGGCTACACCTTC.

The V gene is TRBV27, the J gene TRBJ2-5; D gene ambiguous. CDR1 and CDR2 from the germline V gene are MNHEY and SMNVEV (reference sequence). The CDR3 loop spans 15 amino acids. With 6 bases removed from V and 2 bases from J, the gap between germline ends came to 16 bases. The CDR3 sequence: CASSLNRHKQETQYF. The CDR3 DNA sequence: TGTGCCAGCAGCCTAAATCGGCACAAACAAGAGACCCAGTACTTC.

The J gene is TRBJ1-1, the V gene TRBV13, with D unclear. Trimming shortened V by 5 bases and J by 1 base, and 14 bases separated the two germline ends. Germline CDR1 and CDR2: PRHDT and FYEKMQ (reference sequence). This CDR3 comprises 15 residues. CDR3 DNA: TGTGCCAGCAGCCCCGGGATCTACCAGAACACTGAAGCTTTCTTT. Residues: CASSPGIYQNTEAFF. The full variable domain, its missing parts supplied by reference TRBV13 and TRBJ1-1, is AAGVIQSPRHLIKEKRETATLKCYPIPRHDTVYWYQQGPGQDPQFLISFYEKMQSDKGSIPDRFSAQQFSDYHSELNMSSLELGDSALYFCASSPGIYQNTEAFFGQGTRLTVV.

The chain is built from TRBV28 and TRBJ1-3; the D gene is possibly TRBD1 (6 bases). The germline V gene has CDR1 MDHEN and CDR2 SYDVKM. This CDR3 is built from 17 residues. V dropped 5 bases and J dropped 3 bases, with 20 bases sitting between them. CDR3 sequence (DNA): TGTGCCAGCAGTCCCTCTCGGGGGCGCAAGCTTGGAAACACCATATATTTT. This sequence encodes CASSPSRGRKLGNTIYF.

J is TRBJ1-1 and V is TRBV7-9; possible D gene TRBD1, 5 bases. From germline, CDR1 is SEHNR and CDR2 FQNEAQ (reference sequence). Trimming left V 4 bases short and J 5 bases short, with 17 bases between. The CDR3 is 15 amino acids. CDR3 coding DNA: TGTGCCAGCAGCTCGATAAGATCGGACACGACTGAAGCTTTCTTT. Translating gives CASSSIRSDTTEAFF.

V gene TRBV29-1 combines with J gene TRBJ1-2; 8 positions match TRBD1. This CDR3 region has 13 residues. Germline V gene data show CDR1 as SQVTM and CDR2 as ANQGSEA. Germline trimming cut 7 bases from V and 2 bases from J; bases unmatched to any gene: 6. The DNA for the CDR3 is TGCAGCGCCGTGGACAGGGAGAACTATGGCTACACCTTC. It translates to CSAVDRENYGYTF.

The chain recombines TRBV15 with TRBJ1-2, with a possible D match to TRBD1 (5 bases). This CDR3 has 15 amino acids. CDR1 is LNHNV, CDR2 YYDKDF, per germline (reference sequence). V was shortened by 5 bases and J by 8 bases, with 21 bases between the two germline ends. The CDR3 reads CATSSPGGDLGGYTF. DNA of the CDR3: TGTGCCACCAGCTCCCCCGGGGGGGATTTAGGGGGCTACACCTTC.

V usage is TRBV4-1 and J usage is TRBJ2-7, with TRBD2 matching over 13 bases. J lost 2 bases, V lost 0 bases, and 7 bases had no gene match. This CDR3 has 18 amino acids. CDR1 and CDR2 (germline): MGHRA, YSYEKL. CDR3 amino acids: CASSQEDWTSGSPYEQYF. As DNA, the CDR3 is TGCGCCAGCAGCCAAGAAGATTGGACTAGCGGGAGCCCCTACGAGCAGTACTTC.

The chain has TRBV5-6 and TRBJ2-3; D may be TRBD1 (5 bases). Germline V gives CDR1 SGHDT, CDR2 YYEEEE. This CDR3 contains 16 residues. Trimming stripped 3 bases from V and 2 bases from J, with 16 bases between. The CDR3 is CASSSGDRPTTDTQYF. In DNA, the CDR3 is TGTGCCAGCAGCTCGGGTGACAGACCGACCACAGATACGCAGTATTTT.

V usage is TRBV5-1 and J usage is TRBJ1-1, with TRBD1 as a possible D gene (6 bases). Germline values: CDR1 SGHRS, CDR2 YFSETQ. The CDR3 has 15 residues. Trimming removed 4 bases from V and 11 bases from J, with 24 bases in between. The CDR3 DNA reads TGCGCCAGCAGCCCCCGGGGTCCAGGGGCTTTGGGGGCTTTCTTT. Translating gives CASSPRGPGALGAFF.

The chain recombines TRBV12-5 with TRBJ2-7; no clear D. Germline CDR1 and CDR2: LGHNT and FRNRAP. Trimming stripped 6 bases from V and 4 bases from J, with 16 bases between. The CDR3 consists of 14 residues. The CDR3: CASGPGFPHYEQYF. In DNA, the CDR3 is TGTGCTAGTGGACCCGGGTTTCCTCATTACGAGCAGTACTTC.

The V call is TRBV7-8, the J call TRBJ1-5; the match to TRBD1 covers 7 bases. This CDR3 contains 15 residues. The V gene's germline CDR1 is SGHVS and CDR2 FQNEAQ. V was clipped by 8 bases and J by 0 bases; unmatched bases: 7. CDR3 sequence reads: CASPTGVHSNQPQHF. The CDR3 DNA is TGTGCCAGCCCCACAGGGGTTCATAGCAATCAGCCCCAGCATTTT. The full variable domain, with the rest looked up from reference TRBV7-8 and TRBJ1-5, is GAGVSQSPRYKVAKRGQDVALRCDPISGHVSLFWYQQALGQGPEFLTYFQNEAQLDKSGLPSDRFFAERPEGSVSTLKIQRTQQEDSAVYLCASPTGVHSNQPQHFGDGTRLSIL.

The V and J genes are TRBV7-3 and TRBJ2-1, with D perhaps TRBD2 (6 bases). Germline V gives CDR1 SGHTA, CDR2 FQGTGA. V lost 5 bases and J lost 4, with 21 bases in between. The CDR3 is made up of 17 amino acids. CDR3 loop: CASSPFGGADTYNEQFF. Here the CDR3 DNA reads TGTGCCAGCAGCCCGTTCGGCGGGGCAGATACATACAATGAGCAGTTCTTC.

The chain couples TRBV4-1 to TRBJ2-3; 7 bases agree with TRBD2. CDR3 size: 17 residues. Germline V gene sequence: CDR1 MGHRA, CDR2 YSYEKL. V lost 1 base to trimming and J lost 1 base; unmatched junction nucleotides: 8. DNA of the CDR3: TGCGCCAGCAGCCAAGGTTGGGGGGAGGGAGGCACAGATACGCAGTATTTT. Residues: CASSQGWGEGGTDTQYF.

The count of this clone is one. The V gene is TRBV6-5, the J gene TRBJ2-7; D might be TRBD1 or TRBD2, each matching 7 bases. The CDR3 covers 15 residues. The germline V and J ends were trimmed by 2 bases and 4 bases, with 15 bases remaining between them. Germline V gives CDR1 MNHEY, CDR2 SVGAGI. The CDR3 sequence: CASSYPGEGAYEQYF. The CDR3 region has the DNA TGTGCCAGCAGTTACCCCGGGGAGGGGGCATACGAGCAGTACTTC.

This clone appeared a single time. The CDR3 DNA follows: TGTGCCAGCAGTCCTACCCCAGGACTAGCCGGGCGTGAGCAGTTCTTC. The encoded protein is CASSPTPGLAGREQFF. V gene TRBV28 combines with J gene TRBJ2-1; 8 bases agree with TRBD2. Per the germline V gene, CDR1 is MDHEN and CDR2 is SYDVKM. CDR3 length: 16 residues. V trimming: 5 bases; J trimming: 9 bases; junction bases outside the gene matches: 15. Complete variable domain (other parts from reference TRBV28 and TRBJ2-1): DVKVTQSSRYLVKRTGEKVFLECVQDMDHENMFWYRQDPGLGLRLIYFSYDVKMKEKGDIPEGYSVSREKKERFSLILESASTNQTSMYLCASSPTPGLAGREQFFGPGTRLTVL.